This T cell receptor beta chain was recovered during a study of neurological immune-mediated disorders. This clonotype was seen ten or more times. A single record per CDR3 protein comes from TCRdb applying MiXCR to the 5' RACE reads. The profile covers around 70,000 distinct CDR3 sequences, with around 4.8% appearing a single time and roughly 2% taken by the ten largest. Sequencing used PBMCs. This TCR was sampled from a woman in her 70s with multiple sclerosis.

For the CDR3, the DNA is TGTGCCAGCAGCCGTGACAGGGAGGCTGAAGCTTTCTTT. This gives the protein CASSRDREAEAFF. The chain combines TRBV3-1 with TRBJ1-1; the match to TRBD1 covers 7 bases. This CDR3 has 13 residues. Trimming at V came to 4 bases and at J to 6 bases, leaving 5 bases not matched to a gene. Germline V CDR1 and CDR2: LGHDT, YNNKEL (reference sequence). Filled out from reference TRBV3-1 and TRBJ1-1, the complete variable domain reads DTAVSQTPKYLVTQMGNDKSIKCEQNLGHDTMYWYKQDSKKFLKIMFSYNNKELIINETVPNRFSPKSPDKAHLNLHINSLELGDSAVYFCASSRDREAEAFFGQGTRLTVV.